This T cell receptor (beta chain) was captured by sequencing in a study of T cells in Graves' hyperthyroidism and ophthalmopathy. Study-level points and caveats: Median prediction lead before ophthalmopathy onset was about 6.7 months with the model.

Concerning this clonotype: Its antigen is undetermined.

Exclusion of a patient resulted from uncontrolled infection, other autoimmune disease, pregnancy or lactation. A roughly 10 ml volume of fresh peripheral blood provided the PBMCs. TCR beta CDR3 region amplification was performed from RNA transcripts. The HTBI primer set served for first-round RT-PCR of the TCR CDR3. One entry per CDR3 protein results from TCRdb running MiXCR on the multiplex PCR reads. This sample yields over 700,000 distinct CDR3 sequences, of which 35% are seen a single time; 30% to 40% belongs to the top ten. In germline, CDR1 is MNHEY, CDR2 SVGAGI. CDR3 length: 16 residues. V dropped 6 bases and J dropped 0; count of bases not matched to a gene: 7.

The sequence derives from a woman in her 40s with Graves' hyperthyroidism. What was sequenced was blood. The V gene is TRBV6-5, the J gene TRBJ1-1; 10 positions agree with TRBD1. CDR3 DNA sequence: TGTGCCAGCAGCTTTGGACAGGGGGTAGTGAACACTGAAGCTTTCTTT. This translates into CASSFGQGVVNTEAFF.